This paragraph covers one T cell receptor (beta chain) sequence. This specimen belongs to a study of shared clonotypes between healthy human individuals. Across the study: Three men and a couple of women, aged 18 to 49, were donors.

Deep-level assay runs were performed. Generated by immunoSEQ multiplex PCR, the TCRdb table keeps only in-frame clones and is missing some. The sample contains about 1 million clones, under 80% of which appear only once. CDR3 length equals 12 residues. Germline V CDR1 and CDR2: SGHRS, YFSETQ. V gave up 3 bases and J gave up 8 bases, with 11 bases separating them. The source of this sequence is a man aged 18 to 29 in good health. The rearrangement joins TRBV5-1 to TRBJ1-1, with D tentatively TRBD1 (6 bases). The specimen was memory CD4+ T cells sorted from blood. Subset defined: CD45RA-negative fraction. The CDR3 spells CASSWAQGEAFF. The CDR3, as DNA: TGCGCCAGCAGCTGGGCGCAGGGGGAAGCTTTCTTT. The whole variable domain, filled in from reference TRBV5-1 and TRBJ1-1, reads KAGVTQTPRYLIKTRGQQVTLSCSPISGHRSVSWYQQTPGQGLQFLFEYFSETQRNKGNFPGRFSGRQFSNSRSEMNVSTLELGDSALYLCASSWAQGEAFFGQGTRLTVV.